This T cell receptor (beta chain) was sequenced for a study of blood T cell repertoires in COVID-19. Whole-study context: Both acute and convalescent COVID-19 samples were obtained from the United States, Italy and Spain.

Per the authors' pipeline: Quantification of nucleated cells was approximated via reference gene primer amplification. Method: immunoSEQ multiplex PCR; TCRdb's copy keeps in-frame clones and lacks some. Clonal size and the V and J genes are those of that table, whereas D and trimming came from the DNA. The sample records some 83,000 clones, 70% to 90% being singletons. The length of the CDR3 is 15 residues. Germline V gene lookup returns CDR1 SGHRS and CDR2 YFSETQ. V dropped 4 bases and J dropped 7; count of bases not matched to a gene: 6. This clonotype was sampled from a man aged 55 to 69 with acute or convalescent COVID-19. The chain carries TRBV5-1 and TRBJ2-4, with 12 bases fitting TRBD2. Sequencing used peripheral blood. CDR3 residues: CASSLEGTSGNIQYF. The CDR3 nucleotides read TGCGCCAGCAGCCTGGAGGGGACTAGCGGGAACATTCAGTACTTC.